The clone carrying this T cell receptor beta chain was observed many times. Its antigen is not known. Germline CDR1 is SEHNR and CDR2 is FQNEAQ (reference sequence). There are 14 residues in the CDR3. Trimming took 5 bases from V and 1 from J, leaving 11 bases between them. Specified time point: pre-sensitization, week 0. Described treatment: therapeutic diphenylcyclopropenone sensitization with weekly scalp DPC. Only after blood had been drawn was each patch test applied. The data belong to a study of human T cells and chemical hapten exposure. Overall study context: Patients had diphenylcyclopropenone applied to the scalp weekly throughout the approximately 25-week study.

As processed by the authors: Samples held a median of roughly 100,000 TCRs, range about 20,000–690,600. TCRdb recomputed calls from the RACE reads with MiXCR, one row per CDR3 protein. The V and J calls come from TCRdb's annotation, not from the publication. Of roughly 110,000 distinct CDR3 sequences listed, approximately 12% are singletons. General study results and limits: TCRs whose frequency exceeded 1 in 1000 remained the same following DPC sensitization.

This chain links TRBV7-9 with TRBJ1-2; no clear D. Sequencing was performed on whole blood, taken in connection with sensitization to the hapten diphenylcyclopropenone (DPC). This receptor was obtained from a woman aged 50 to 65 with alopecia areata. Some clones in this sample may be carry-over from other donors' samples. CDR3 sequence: CASSPRVGNYGYTF. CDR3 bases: TGTGCCAGCAGCCCGAGAGTTGGTAACTATGGCTACACCTTC.